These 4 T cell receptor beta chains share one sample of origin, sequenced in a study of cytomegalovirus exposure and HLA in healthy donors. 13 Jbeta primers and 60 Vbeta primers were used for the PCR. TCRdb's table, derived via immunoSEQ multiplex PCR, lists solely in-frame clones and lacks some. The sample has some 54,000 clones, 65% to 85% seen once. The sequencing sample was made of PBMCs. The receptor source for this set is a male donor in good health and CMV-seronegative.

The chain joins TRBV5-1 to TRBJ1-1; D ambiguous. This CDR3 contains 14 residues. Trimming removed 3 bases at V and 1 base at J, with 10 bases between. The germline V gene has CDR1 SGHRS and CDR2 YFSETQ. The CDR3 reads CASSSLAGNTEAFF. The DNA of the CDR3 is TGCGCCAGCAGCTCCCTCGCGGGGAACACTGAAGCTTTCTTT.

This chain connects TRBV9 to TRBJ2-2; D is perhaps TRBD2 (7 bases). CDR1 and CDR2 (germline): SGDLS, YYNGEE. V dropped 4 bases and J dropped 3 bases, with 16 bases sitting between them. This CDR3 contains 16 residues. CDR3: CASSPPRGAYTGELFF. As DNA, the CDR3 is TGTGCCAGCAGCCCCCCCCGGGGGGCCTACACCGGGGAGCTGTTTTTT.

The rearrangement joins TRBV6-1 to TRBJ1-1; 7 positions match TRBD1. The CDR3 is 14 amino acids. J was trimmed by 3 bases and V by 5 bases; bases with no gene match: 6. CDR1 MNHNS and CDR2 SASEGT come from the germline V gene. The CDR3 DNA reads TGTGCCAGCAGTACTACCAGGGGGGACACTGAAGCTTTCTTT. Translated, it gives CASSTTRGDTEAFF.

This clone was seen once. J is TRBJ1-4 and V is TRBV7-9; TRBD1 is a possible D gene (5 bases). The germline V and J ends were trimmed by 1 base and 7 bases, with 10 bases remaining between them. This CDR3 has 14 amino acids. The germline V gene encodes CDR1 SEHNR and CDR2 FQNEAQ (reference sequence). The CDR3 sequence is CASSLDGASEKLFF. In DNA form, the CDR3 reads TGTGCCAGCAGCTTAGATGGGGCCTCTGAAAAACTGTTTTTT.